A single sample is the source of the 23 T cell receptor beta chains below, sequenced in a study of T cell repertoires in cytomegalovirus infection. One entry per CDR3 protein, called by TCRdb with MiXCR from the reads. This repertoire shows around 450,000 distinct CDR3 sequences, approximately 31% found once; its top ten account for 12% to 15%. What was sequenced was PBMCs. These TCRs come from a human donor in good health (CMV status not recorded). Some clones in this sample may be carry-over from other donors' samples.

This chain uses TRBV11-2 with TRBJ2-3, with D tentatively TRBD1 (5 bases). In germline, CDR1 is SGHAT, CDR2 FQNNGV. CDR3 length equals 15 residues. V was trimmed by 7 bases and J by 0 bases, leaving 14 bases between them. CDR3 sequence: CASNPWGPSTDTQYF. The CDR3 DNA follows: TGTGCCAGCAACCCCTGGGGCCCTAGCACAGATACGCAGTATTTT.

Details on this clonotype: The CDR3 end shows no conserved phenylalanine or tryptophan, and so a read error is likely. The chain links TRBV5-1 to TRBJ2-7, with 12 bases matching TRBD2. This CDR3 region has 17 residues. V trimming: 0 bases; J trimming: 0 bases; junction bases outside the gene matches: 4. CDR1 is SGHRS, CDR2 YFSETQ, per germline. CDR3 DNA sequence: TGCGCCAGCAGCTTGGCAAGGACTAGCGGGATCTCCTACGAGCAGTACTTA. It translates to CASSLARTSGISYEQYL.

In its sample, this clonotype was seen a few times. The chain links TRBV12-3 or TRBV12-4 to TRBJ2-2; 9 nucleotides agree with TRBD2. This CDR3 comprises 16 residues. J gave up 2 bases and V 4 bases, and 5 bases lay outside the gene matches. CDR3 region: CASSSGSGGNTGELFF. The DNA for the CDR3 is TGTGCCAGCAGTTCCGGTAGCGGGGGCAACACCGGGGAGCTGTTTTTT.

This clonotype was counted a few times. This chain links TRBV7-8 with TRBJ2-5; D remains ambiguous. This CDR3 is built from 14 residues. V was cut by 2 bases and J by 1 base, with 8 bases left in between. Germline CDR1 reads SGHVS; CDR2 reads FQNEAQ. CDR3: CASSLTNPQETQYF. The CDR3 nucleotides are TGTGCCAGCAGCTTAACCAATCCCCAAGAGACCCAGTACTTC.

This chain links TRBV28 with TRBJ2-3; 7 bases agree with TRBD2. The CDR3 contains 15 residues. Germline loops: CDR1 MDHEN, CDR2 SYDVKM. Trimming at V came to 5 bases and at J to 3 bases, leaving 8 bases not matched to a gene. The CDR3, as DNA: TGTGCCAGCAGTCTGCCCAGACTAGCTACAGATACGCAGTATTTT. Its protein product is CASSLPRLATDTQYF.

The J gene is TRBJ1-1, the V gene TRBV6-5; TRBD1 agrees at 7 bases. This CDR3 has 16 amino acids. CDR1 and CDR2 (germline): MNHEY, SVGAGI. The V and J ends lost 6 bases and 0 bases, in that order; junction bases with no gene match: 10. CDR3 loop: CASSSPRTGVNTEAFF. DNA for the CDR3: TGTGCCAGCAGCTCACCCCGGACAGGCGTGAACACTGAAGCTTTCTTT.

This chain joins TRBV7-9 and TRBJ1-2; D not resolved. Germline V lookup: CDR1 SEHNR, CDR2 FQNEAQ (reference sequence). CDR3 size: 12 residues. V lost 5 bases and J 1 base, leaving 5 bases between the germline ends. Written as DNA, the CDR3 is TGTGCCAGCAGCCTCCGTAACTATGGCTACACCTTC. It specifies CASSLRNYGYTF. Variable domain in full (rest from reference TRBV7-9 and TRBJ1-2): DTGVSQNPRHKITKRGQNVTFRCDPISEHNRLYWYRQTLGQGPEFLTYFQNEAQLEKSRLLSDRFSAERPKGSFSTLEIQRTEQGDSAMYLCASSLRNYGYTFGSGTRLTVV.

This clonotype has ten or more counts. This chain joins TRBV7-8 and TRBJ1-2; D call uncertain. The CDR3 is made up of 14 amino acids. CDR1 and CDR2 (germline): SGHVS, FQNEAQ. The V end was cut by 1 base, the J end by 8 bases, with 14 bases between. The CDR3, as DNA: TGTGCCAGCAGCTTAGATACAGCCTTCCAGGGCTACACCTTC. Translated, it gives CASSLDTAFQGYTF.

About this clonotype itself: This clone may be a read error of a much larger clone one base away. V and J are TRBV7-2 and TRBJ1-6; D is unclear. The CDR3 runs 17 residues. Germline V gives CDR1 SGHTA, CDR2 FQGNSA. The V gene lost 1 base and the J gene lost 0 bases, with 10 bases spanning the gap. The CDR3 nucleotides read TGTGCCAGCAGCTTAGAGCAGGCGAGCTCCTATAATTCACCCCTCCACTTT. It is translated as CASSLEQASSYNSPLHF.

The gene calls are TRBV6-1 and TRBJ1-1; possibly TRBD1 for D (6 bases). Per germline, CDR1 MNHNS and CDR2 SASEGT. The CDR3 loop spans 13 amino acids. V lost 5 bases to trimming and J lost 7 bases, with 14 bases between them. The CDR3 sequence: CASSNQGQYEAFF. CDR3 DNA: TGTGCCAGCAGTAATCAAGGACAGTATGAAGCTTTCTTT.

Only a few counts were recorded for this clonotype. The CDR3 DNA reads TGTGCCAGCAGTGAGGGGGGCAGGTGGGAACAGCCCCAGCATTTT. Its translation is CASSEGGRWEQPQHF. This chain links TRBV25-1 with TRBJ1-5, with TRBD1 as a possible D gene (6 bases). Deletions cut 3 bases from V and 7 bases from J, with 16 bases between. Germline CDR1 MGHDK, CDR2 SYGVNS. The CDR3 has 15 residues.

In this sample, this clonotype turned up many times. This rearrangement joins TRBV12-3 or TRBV12-4 to TRBJ1-5; D uncertain. V shed 3 bases and J shed 1 base, with 7 bases lying between them. The CDR3 is 14 residues long. Here the CDR3 reads CASSFSGSNQPQHF. CDR3 in DNA: TGTGCCAGCAGTTTCTCCGGAAGCAATCAGCCCCAGCATTTT.

In regard to this clonotype: This sequence may be a read error, since a much larger clone differs from it by one base. V and J are TRBV7-2 and TRBJ2-7; D is unclear. The CDR3 length is 15 residues. V was shortened by 1 base and J by 5 bases, with 15 bases between the two germline ends. CDR1 is SGHTA, CDR2 FQGNSA, per germline. The chain's CDR3 is CASSLDGRSLDEQYF. For the CDR3, the DNA is TGTGCCAGCAGCTTAGACGGCCGGAGTCTGGACGAGCAGTACTTC.

To note about this clonotype: Lacking the conserved final phenylalanine or tryptophan, this CDR3 likely reflects a read error. The limits of the CDR3 on the DNA are not certain, so only TCRdb's listed CDR3 is given. The chain uses TRBV28 and TRBJ1-2; the D call in the table, TRBD1, was not verified against the DNA. The CDR3 comprises 14 residues, both ends counted. Germline-derived CDR1 and CDR2 are MDHEN and SYDVKM. This CDR3 is CASSLSGQVYGYNL.

This clonotype was observed once. A much larger clone lies one base from this, so it may be a read error. This chain connects TRBV7-2 to TRBJ1-1; perhaps TRBD1 as D (6 bases). CDR1 is SGHTA and CDR2 is FQGNSA in the germline V gene. This CDR3 comprises 15 residues. The CDR3 DNA reads as TGTGCCAGCAGCCCCCAACAGGGTATGAACGCTGAAGCTTTCTTT. It is translated as CASSPQQGMNAEAFF.

On this clonotype itself: Just one base apart from a much larger clone, this may be a read error. The chain is built from TRBV10-3 and TRBJ1-2; D gene unclear. V was shortened by 6 bases and J by 11 bases, with 16 bases between the two germline ends. The CDR3 has 12 residues. CDR1 and CDR2 (germline): ENHRY, SYGVKD. Here the CDR3 DNA reads TGTGCCATCAGCAAGGCCACGGTCCCTTACACCTTC. It codes for CAISKATVPYTF.

The chain couples TRBV29-1 to TRBJ1-1, with 8 bases aligning to TRBD1. V lost 3 bases to trimming and J lost 3 bases; unmatched junction nucleotides: 9. The length of the CDR3 is 15 residues. Per the germline V gene, CDR1 is SQVTM and CDR2 is ANQGSEA. The CDR3 coding sequence is TGCAGCGTTGATGTTTGGGACAGGACATACACTGAAGCTTTCTTT. This gives the protein CSVDVWDRTYTEAFF.

The sample holds a few counts of this clonotype. This chain connects TRBV6-5 to TRBJ2-3; the D gene is possibly TRBD2 (7 bases). The CDR3 runs to 18 residues. The ends were cut back, 2 bases at V and 5 bases at J, with 23 bases in the middle. The germline CDR1 and CDR2 sequences are MNHEY and SVGAGI. The CDR3 DNA sequence: TGTGCCAGCAGTTACCTGAAAATAGGGGGGGGCCCTATAGATACGCAGTATTTT. This gives the protein CASSYLKIGGGPIDTQYF.

This clonotype was observed a single time. A clone one base away is much larger, so this may be a read error. The CDR3 does not end in the conserved phenylalanine or tryptophan, so this is likely a read error. The chain is built from TRBV7-8 and TRBJ1-3; D uncertain. This CDR3 has 13 amino acids. Germline V CDR1 and CDR2: SGHVS, FQNEAQ. V was trimmed by 1 base and J by 4 bases, leaving 5 bases between them. CDR3 sequence reads: CASSLGEGNTIYL. The CDR3 DNA follows: TGTGCCAGCAGCTTAGGGGAAGGAAACACCATATATTTG.

A few counts support this clonotype. The chain combines TRBV7-8 with TRBJ2-3; D is perhaps TRBD1 (6 bases). The length of the CDR3 is 17 residues. CDR1 SGHVS and CDR2 FQNEAQ come from the germline V gene. Deletions cut 2 bases from V and 2 bases from J, with 17 bases between. This CDR3 reads CASSLILDRDNTDTQYF. CDR3 in DNA: TGTGCCAGCAGCTTAATTTTGGACAGAGACAACACAGATACGCAGTATTTT.

In this sample, this clonotype turned up many times. The CDR3 DNA is TGTGCCAGCAGCTTCTGGGCCGAGTCTAATGAAAAACTGTTTTTT. This translates into CASSFWAESNEKLFF. V usage is TRBV7-2 and J usage is TRBJ1-4; unclear D gene. CDR1 and CDR2 (germline): SGHTA, FQGNSA. Trimming cost V 3 bases and J 3 bases, with 11 bases left between them. This CDR3 has 15 residues.

As for this clonotype: Here the CDR3 omits its conserved ending phenylalanine or tryptophan, so a read error is the likely source. The chain has TRBV11-2 and TRBJ1-6; no reliable D call. The CDR3 is 13 residues long. The germline V gene encodes CDR1 SGHAT and CDR2 FQNNGV. The V and J ends lost 5 bases and 9 bases respectively, with 11 bases between them. The CDR3 DNA sequence: TGTGCCAGCAGCCGGGGAACGGGTTCACCCCTCCACTTG. It encodes CASSRGTGSPLHL.

The chain joins TRBV12-3 or TRBV12-4 to TRBJ2-2, with no clear D. The CDR3 has 14 amino acids. Trimming removed 7 bases at V and 6 bases at J, with 15 bases between. CDR3 sequence (DNA): TGTGCCAGCACCTTAGACACTCTCCCCGGGGAGCTGTTTTTT. Encoded protein: CASTLDTLPGELFF.